This T cell receptor (beta chain) came from a study of control samples from healthy donors and cancer patients. TCRdb's table, derived via immunoSEQ multiplex PCR, lists solely in-frame clones and lacks some. Found here are approximately 130,000 clones, around 87% of them singletons; the top ten hold about 2.9%. The germline V gene has CDR1 KGHSH and CDR2 LQKENI. This CDR3 is built from 13 residues. The V end lost 6 bases, the J end lost 6 bases, and 13 bases lay between the germline ends. The sequenced material came from blood. The TCR sequence derives from a man aged 55 to 70 in good health. The chain joins TRBV18 to TRBJ2-3, with D perhaps matching TRBD1 (6 bases). The CDR3 region is CASSQQGIDTQYF. CDR3 coding DNA: TGTGCCAGCTCTCAGCAGGGGATCGATACGCAGTATTTT.